A selection of T cell receptor beta chains follows, all from one sample in a study of control samples from healthy donors and cancer patients. Repertoires were generated with immunoSEQ multiplex PCR, while TCRdb's copy carries only in-frame clones and drops some. The sample lists about 35,000 clones; approximately 93% were seen once. The sequenced material came from PBMCs. Source of these receptors: a man aged 35-49 years with colorectal cancer. Each CDR3 is given with its conserved first and last residue. The D gene is left open where the match is weak. Rows give clone size only sometimes, using once, few, many, or a class for an expanded clone.

j_call d_call v_call clone_size cdr3_aa cdr3_nt
TRBJ2-3 TRBD2 TRBV4-2 . CASSNQAGGRTDTQYF TGTGCCAGCAGCAACCAAGCGGGGGGGCGAACAGATACGCAGTATTTT
TRBJ2-3 . TRBV7-2 . CASTRSPTDTQYF TGTGCCAGCACGCGAAGTCCCACAGATACGCAGTATTTT
TRBJ2-7 . TRBV29-1 . CSVGGSVSYEQYF TGCAGCGTTGGCGGATCAGTCTCCTACGAGCAGTACTTC
TRBJ1-6 . TRBV5-1 . CASSLVANSPLHF TGCGCCAGCAGCTTGGTTGCAAATTCACCCCTCCACTTT
TRBJ2-2 . TRBV6-1 . CASSERENTGELFF TGTGCCAGCAGTGAACGGGAAAACACCGGGGAGCTGTTTTTT
TRBJ2-7 . TRBV2 . CASKLLPTSEQYF TGTGCCAGCAAGTTGCTTCCCACAAGCGAGCAGTACTTC
TRBJ2-1 . TRBV11-3 . CASSLARQGGQFF TGTGCCAGCAGCTTAGCTCGTCAGGGCGGGCAGTTCTTC
TRBJ2-1 TRBD1 TRBV4-1 . CASSRAHRGDNEQFF TGCGCCAGCAGCCGAGCCCACAGGGGAGACAATGAGCAGTTCTTC
TRBJ2-7 . TRBV11-2 . CASSLELYTLAGF TGTGCCAGCAGCTTAGAATTATACACACTCGCGGGCTTC
TRBJ2-7 . TRBV6-4 . CASIGRIHEQYF TGTGCCAGCATCGGAAGAATCCACGAGCAGTACTTC
TRBJ2-5 . TRBV5-1 once CASSLNQETQYF TGCGCCAGCAGCTTGAACCAAGAGACCCAGTACTTC
TRBJ2-7 TRBD2 TRBV18 . CASSPLFRLAGGRGVDEQYF TGTGCCAGCTCACCACTCTTTCGGCTAGCGGGGGGCCGAGGGGTTGACGAGCAGTACTTC
TRBJ1-5 TRBD1 TRBV6-2/TRBV6-3 . CASRYRTGSNQPQHF TGTGCCAGCAGGTACCGGACAGGTAGCAATCAGCCCCAGCATTTT
TRBJ1-1 . TRBV7-9 . CASSLGLRVNTEAFF TGTGCCAGCAGCTTAGGACTTCGAGTGAACACTGAAGCTTTCTTT
TRBJ2-2 TRBD1 TRBV9 . CASSVRQGDTGELFF TGTGCCAGCAGCGTCAGACAGGGGGACACCGGGGAGCTGTTTTTT
TRBJ1-6 TRBD1 TRBV2 . CASKAGGYNSPLHF TGTGCCAGCAAAGCAGGGGGGTATAATTCACCCCTCCACTTT